This entry is about one T cell receptor beta chain. What it binds is unknown. CDR3 length equals 13 residues. The germline CDR1 and CDR2 sequences are SNHLY and FYNNEI. The V and J ends lost 4 bases and 11 bases respectively, with 17 bases between them. The PCR had 60 Vbeta and 13 Jbeta primers. Assay used: immunoSEQ multiplex PCR; TCRdb lists only in-frame clones, some missing. The table lists about 150,000 clones, approximately 74% of them singletons. The data originate from a study of cytomegalovirus exposure and HLA in healthy donors. Overall study findings and caveats: In a later analysis, common viral pathogens appeared linked to several of the most significant clusters. Cytomegalovirus status was reportedly diagnosed by the classifier with high sensitivity and specificity. With later analysis, a missense DCLRE1C variant became linked to TCR beta V- and J-gene trimming. The availability of immune exposure information extended only to CMV serostatus.

The specimen sequenced was PBMCs. The TCR originated in a man aged 18 to 35 in good health and CMV-seronegative. The genes are TRBV2 and TRBJ1-1; TRBD1 is a possible D gene (6 bases). In DNA form, the CDR3 reads TGTGCCAGCAGTGTAGGGGGATGGAATTGGGCTTTCTTT. It encodes CASSVGGWNWAFF.